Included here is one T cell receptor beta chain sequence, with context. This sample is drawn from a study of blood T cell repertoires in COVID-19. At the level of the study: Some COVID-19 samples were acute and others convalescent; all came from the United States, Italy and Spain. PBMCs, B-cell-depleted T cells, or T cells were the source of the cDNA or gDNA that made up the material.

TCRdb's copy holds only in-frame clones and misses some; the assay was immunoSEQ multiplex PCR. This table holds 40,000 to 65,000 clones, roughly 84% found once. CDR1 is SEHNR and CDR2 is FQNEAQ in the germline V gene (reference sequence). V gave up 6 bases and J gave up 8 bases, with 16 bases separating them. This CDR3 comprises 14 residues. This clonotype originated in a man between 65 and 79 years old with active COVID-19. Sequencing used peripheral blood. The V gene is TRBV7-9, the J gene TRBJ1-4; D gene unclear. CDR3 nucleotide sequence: TGTGCCAGCAGTCCTGGGATCTCGGGAGAAAAACTGTTTTTT. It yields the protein CASSPGISGEKLFF.